The sample holds a few counts of the clone carrying this T cell receptor beta chain. Its antigen is currently unknown. Production of TCR beta cDNA used roughly 0.55 ug total RNA together with a constant-region primer. Library construction for TCR beta comprised three nested multiplex PCR rounds performed with slightly modified ARM-PCR. It was with TRBV1-TRBV30 forward primers and a C-beta reverse primer that the first two PCR rounds were run, at around 9 cycles each. TCRdb processed the multiplex PCR reads anew with MiXCR; each CDR3 protein has one entry. Found here are roughly 100,000 distinct CDR3 sequences, 80% to 85% of them singletons; the top ten hold under 25%. Investigators took RNA and DNA out together from 20-30 mg of unsorted bulk tissue. The sample originates from a study of tumor-infiltrating lymphocytes in primary liver carcinoma. Overall study results and limits: With p = 0.039, the top-250-clone fraction in tumors significantly exceeded that in blood. Tumor-adjacent and tumor-blood pairs overlapped less than tumor region pairs did.

The length of the CDR3 is 16 residues. The germline gives CDR1 KGHSH, CDR2 LQKENI. V shed 0 bases, J shed 4 bases, and the junction held 6 bases outside the gene matches. The TCR was taken from a man aged 35-49 years with primary liver carcinoma and hepatitis B virus infection. The rearrangement links TRBV18 to TRBJ2-1; TRBD2 agrees at 7 bases. The specimen was liver tumor tissue from sampling region 3. Described subset: tumor region T3, left-lateral pole. CDR3 sequence reads: CASSPPPGGSYNEQFF. CDR3 bases: TGTGCCAGCTCACCACCGCCGGGAGGTTCTTACAATGAGCAGTTCTTC.